This TCR beta chain was captured by sequencing in a study of shared clonotypes between healthy human individuals. Clones were read by immunoSEQ multiplex PCR, and TCRdb kept only the in-frame ones, dropping some. The table lists roughly 680,000 clones, 55% to 80% of them singletons. Sequenced input: memory CD4+ T cells sorted from blood. As for subset: CD45RA-negative fraction. This sequence was found in a woman aged 25 to 45 in good health.

CDR3 residues: CASSVRLGNEQFF. The CDR3 DNA sequence: TGTGCCAGCAGCGTCAGATTAGGCAATGAGCAGTTCTTC. The rearrangement links TRBV7-8 to TRBJ2-1, with unresolved D. Germline CDR1 reads SGHVS; CDR2 reads FQNEAQ. This CDR3 spans 13 amino acids. The V and J ends lost 5 bases and 6 bases respectively, with 11 bases between them. Full variable domain (outside the CDR3, taken from reference TRBV7-8 and TRBJ2-1): GAGVSQSPRYKVAKRGQDVALRCDPISGHVSLFWYQQALGQGPEFLTYFQNEAQLDKSGLPSDRFFAERPEGSVSTLKIQRTQQEDSAVYLCASSVRLGNEQFFGPGTRLTVL.